The source of this TCR beta chain is a study of blood T cell repertoires in COVID-19. Assay used: immunoSEQ multiplex PCR; TCRdb lists only in-frame clones, some missing. The table has 200,000 to 300,000 clones, around 90% seen once. V gave up 6 bases and J gave up 7 bases; unmatched junction bases: 14. Germline-derived CDR1 and CDR2 are MDHEN and SYDVKM. CDR3 length: 16 amino acids. The TCR was taken from a woman between 35 and 50 years old who had been exposed to COVID-19. The sample comprised PBMCs or T cells enriched from blood (not recorded which). The chain combines TRBV28 with TRBJ2-2, with 7 bases that match TRBD2. The chain's CDR3 is CASRGRDGFNVGELFF. The CDR3 nucleotides read TGTGCCAGCAGAGGGAGGGACGGTTTTAACGTCGGGGAGCTGTTTTTT.